The sample holds many counts of the clone carrying this TCR beta chain. Antigen specificity is unknown. CDR3 length: 15 amino acids. The germline CDR1 and CDR2 sequences are DFQATT and SNEGSKA (reference sequence). V shed 6 bases, J shed 0 bases, and the junction held 8 bases outside the gene matches. This sample is part of a study of neurological immune-mediated disorders. Looking at the study overall: Among the approximately 35 patients with multiple sclerosis, about 31 were relapsing-remitting, while 3 were secondary progressive. Broader study findings: The repertoires of 18 of 34 multiple sclerosis patients were placed by phylogenetic grouping in a single related-CDR3 cluster, which may be a signature.

One entry per CDR3 protein results from TCRdb running MiXCR on the 5' RACE reads. The sample shows fewer than 85,000 distinct CDR3 sequences, approximately 5% of them seen only once. This sequence originates from an older woman with multiple sclerosis. The V call is TRBV20-1, the J call TRBJ2-3, with 8 bases that match TRBD1. Source material: PBMCs. CDR3 DNA: TGCAGTGCAAATGCTCAGGGGGCTAGCACAGATACGCAGTATTTT. Translation gives CSANAQGASTDTQYF.